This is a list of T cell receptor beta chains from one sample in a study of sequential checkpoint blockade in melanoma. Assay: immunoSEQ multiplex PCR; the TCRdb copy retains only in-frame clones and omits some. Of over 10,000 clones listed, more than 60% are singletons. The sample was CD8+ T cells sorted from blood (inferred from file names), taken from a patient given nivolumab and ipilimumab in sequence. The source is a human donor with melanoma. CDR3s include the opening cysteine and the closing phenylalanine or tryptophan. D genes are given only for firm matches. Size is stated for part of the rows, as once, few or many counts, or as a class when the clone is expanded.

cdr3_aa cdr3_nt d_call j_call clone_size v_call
CASSQRLASSYEQYF TGCGCCAGCAGCCAACGACTAGCGAGCTCCTACGAGCAGTACTTC TRBD2 TRBJ2-7 NA TRBV4-1
CASNGTPRSSNEQFF TGCGCCAGCAACGGGACACCCCGTTCCTCCAATGAGCAGTTCTTC NA TRBJ2-1 NA TRBV10-1
CASSFLGEGTDTQYF TGTGCCAGCAGTTTCCTAGGGGAGGGAACAGATACGCAGTATTTT TRBD2 TRBJ2-3 NA TRBV6-6
CASSDLSGQDFYGYTF TGTGCCAGCAGTGATCTTTCAGGACAGGACTTCTATGGCTACACCTTC TRBD1 TRBJ1-2 NA TRBV6-1
CASSLRGGDSANYGYTF TGTGCCAGCAGCTTACGTGGTGGGGACTCCGCTAACTATGGCTACACCTTC NA TRBJ1-2 NA TRBV7-9
CASSLVLRSGGELFF TGTGCCAGCAGCTTAGTGCTCAGGTCAGGCGGGGAGCTGTTTTTT NA TRBJ2-2 NA TRBV7-9
CASSQVFQGSSYEQYF TGCGCCAGCAGCCAAGTTTTCCAGGGATCCTCCTACGAGCAGTACTTC NA TRBJ2-7 few TRBV4-1
CASSQVARLAYEQYF TGCGCCAGCAGCCAAGTGGCGCGGCTCGCCTACGAGCAGTACTTC NA TRBJ2-7 NA TRBV4-1
CASSNRDRKAFF TGTGCCAGCAGCAACCGGGACAGGAAAGCTTTCTTT TRBD1 TRBJ1-1 NA TRBV9
CASSFRDSAYNEQFF TGTGCCAGCAGCTTCCGGGACAGCGCTTACAATGAGCAGTTCTTC TRBD1 TRBJ2-1 NA TRBV7-9
CASRGLARETQYF TGTGCCAGCAGGGGACTAGCGCGGGAGACCCAGTACTTC TRBD2 TRBJ2-5 NA TRBV2
CASSPTVNPGQSNYPGANVLTF TGTGCCAGCAGCCCTACGGTCAACCCGGGACAGAGTAACTACCCTGGGGCCAACGTCCTGACTTTC TRBD1 TRBJ2-6 once TRBV7-6
CASSPRLAGTGELFF TGTGCCAGCAGTCCCCGTCTAGCGGGGACCGGGGAGCTGTTTTTT TRBD2 TRBJ2-2 NA TRBV27
CASSLIGLYNEQFF TGTGCCAGCAGCTTAATTGGACTATACAATGAGCAGTTCTTC NA TRBJ2-1 NA TRBV7-2
CAWSVQENTEAFF TGTGCCTGGAGTGTTCAGGAGAACACTGAAGCTTTCTTT NA TRBJ1-1 NA TRBV30
CASSSTTSRAYNEQFF TGTGCCAGCAGCTCCACGACTAGTAGGGCCTACAATGAGCAGTTCTTC NA TRBJ2-1 NA TRBV7-3
CASSLTGRNTEAFF TGCGCCAGCAGCTTGACAGGGAGAAACACTGAAGCTTTCTTT NA TRBJ1-1 few TRBV5-1
CASSRGPTYPYEQYF TGTGCCAGCAGTCGAGGGCCCACGTATCCCTACGAGCAGTACTTC NA TRBJ2-7 NA TRBV27
CASSERADPRELFF TGTGCCAGCAGTGAGAGGGCCGACCCCCGGGAGCTGTTTTTT NA TRBJ2-2 NA TRBV6-4
CASSLGLREQFF TGTGCCAGCAGCTTAGGGTTGCGCGAGCAGTTCTTC NA TRBJ2-1 NA TRBV7-9
CASSIDGGLFQPQHF TGTGCCAGTAGTATAGACGGGGGGCTATTTCAGCCCCAGCATTTT NA TRBJ1-5 NA TRBV19
CASSYRGTGELFF TGTGCCAGCTCATACAGGGGCACCGGGGAGCTGTTTTTT TRBD1 TRBJ2-2 once TRBV19
CASSLDFSDRGGEQYF TGTGCCAGCAGCTTGGATTTTTCGGACAGGGGGGGCGAGCAGTACTTC TRBD1 TRBJ2-7 NA TRBV5-6
CASSLMGGGLAEQYF TGTGCCAGCAGCTTAATGGGAGGGGGGTTGGCCGAGCAGTACTTC NA TRBJ2-7 once TRBV7-6
CASSDSAENTGELFF TGTGCCAGCAGTGACTCGGCAGAGAACACCGGGGAGCTGTTTTTT NA TRBJ2-2 NA TRBV6-4
CASSQPKTGGAYSNYGYTF TGCGCCAGCAGTCAACCGAAGACAGGGGGCGCTTATTCTAACTATGGCTACACCTTC TRBD1 TRBJ1-2 NA TRBV23-1
CASSPGQGLYTEAFF TGTGCCAGCAGCCCCGGACAGGGGCTTTACACTGAAGCTTTCTTT TRBD1 TRBJ1-1 NA TRBV7-9
CASSQESAWTQYF TGCGCCAGCAGCCAAGAATCAGCGTGGACGCAGTATTTT NA TRBJ2-3 NA TRBV4-1
CASSQDWKGLSYEQYF TGCGCCAGCAGCCAAGATTGGAAAGGACTCTCCTACGAGCAGTACTTC NA TRBJ2-7 few TRBV4-3
CASNQGGTGELFF TGTGCCAGCAACCAGGGGGGCACCGGGGAGCTGTTTTTT NA TRBJ2-2 NA TRBV6-6
CASSLTSGRLSPRYNEQFF TGTGCCAGCAGTTTAACTAGCGGGAGACTTTCGCCGAGATACAATGAGCAGTTCTTC TRBD2 TRBJ2-1 NA TRBV27
CAWKWQFSGEQYF TGTGCCTGGAAGTGGCAGTTTTCGGGGGAGCAGTACTTC NA TRBJ2-7 NA TRBV30
CASSSIRTGVIDEQYF TGTGCCAGCAGCTCTATTCGGACAGGGGTTATCGACGAGCAGTACTTC TRBD1 TRBJ2-7 NA TRBV27
CASGTGANTGELFF TGTGCTAGCGGGACAGGGGCCAACACCGGGGAGCTGTTTTTT TRBD1 TRBJ2-2 NA TRBV12-5
CASKRTGGQETQYF TGTGCCAGCAAACGGACAGGGGGGCAAGAGACCCAGTACTTC TRBD1 TRBJ2-5 NA TRBV6-1
CASSQWSGYQETQYF TGCGCCAGCAGCCAATGGTCGGGGTACCAAGAGACCCAGTACTTC NA TRBJ2-5 NA TRBV4-1